These 19 T cell receptor beta chains came from one sample sequenced in a study of regulatory T cells in long-lasting Graves disease. Indicated time point: persistent/refractory GD, antithyroid drugs over 5 years with positive TRAb. Following extraction of RNA from PBMCs, that RNA was used to make the TCR library. iRepertoire HTBI primers and Arm-PCR of CDR3 regions built TCR beta libraries. One entry per CDR3 protein results from TCRdb running MiXCR on the multiplex PCR reads. The top ten clones hold around 7% of a sample with some 430,000 distinct CDR3 sequences, 20% to 25% of them seen once. The source material was peripheral blood mononuclear cells (PBMCs), sampled when the disease was refractory, from a patient treated with antithyroid drugs. The receptors originated from a female donor with Graves disease.

The rearrangement joins TRBV19 to TRBJ2-6; possibly TRBD1 for D (6 bases). Trimming removed 7 bases at V and 4 bases at J, with 11 bases between. This CDR3 comprises 14 residues. Germline V CDR1 and CDR2: LNHDA, SQIVND (reference sequence). CDR3 sequence reads: CASTDRSGANVLTF. In DNA form, the CDR3 reads TGTGCCAGTACCGACAGGTCGGGGGCCAACGTCCTGACTTTC.

This clonotype showed up many times. V usage is TRBV5-1 and J usage is TRBJ1-1; D ambiguous. The V gene lost 2 bases and the J gene lost 5 bases, with 13 bases spanning the gap. The V gene's germline CDR1 is SGHRS and CDR2 YFSETQ. This CDR3 contains 14 residues. The chain's CDR3 is CASSFVGSRTEAFF. Here the CDR3 DNA reads TGCGCCAGCAGCTTTGTTGGGAGTCGAACTGAAGCTTTCTTT. Together with reference TRBV5-1 and TRBJ1-1, the CDR3 gives the full variable domain: KAGVTQTPRYLIKTRGQQVTLSCSPISGHRSVSWYQQTPGQGLQFLFEYFSETQRNKGNFPGRFSGRQFSNSRSEMNVSTLELGDSALYLCASSFVGSRTEAFFGQGTRLTVV.

This clonotype was seen many times. This chain connects TRBV15 to TRBJ2-7, with 13 bases lining up with TRBD2. J was trimmed by 3 bases and V by 1 base; bases with no gene match: 0. Germline-derived CDR1 and CDR2 are LNHNV and YYDKDF (reference sequence). This CDR3 is 15 amino acids long. CDR3: CATSRGLAGGYEQYF. CDR3 bases: TGTGCCACCAGCAGAGGACTAGCGGGGGGCTACGAGCAGTACTTC.

With regard to this clonotype: With a far larger clone one base away, a read error is the likely cause. The gene calls are TRBV2 and TRBJ2-4; a possible D gene is TRBD2 (5 bases). This CDR3 has 13 amino acids. CDR1 SNHLY and CDR2 FYNNEI come from the germline V gene. The CDR3 is CASSDLGEYGYIF. The CDR3 DNA follows: TGTGCCAGCAGTGATCTGGGAGAGTATGGCTACATCTTC.

This clonotype was seen repeatedly, ten times or more. The chain joins TRBV12-3 or TRBV12-4 to TRBJ2-2; 13 bases fit TRBD2. V was pared by 6 bases and J by 3 bases, with 10 bases of the junction left unmatched. The CDR3 is 18 amino acids. The CDR3 DNA sequence: TGTGCCAGCAGCTTCAGACTAGCGGGGGGCGTACACACCGGGGAGCTGTTTTTT. This translates into CASSFRLAGGVHTGELFF.

This CDR3 is CASSHAGLDQETQYF. The CDR3 DNA is TGCGCCAGCAGCCACGCTGGACTAGACCAAGAGACCCAGTACTTC. The chain employs TRBV4-1 and TRBJ2-5; 7 bases line up with TRBD2. There are 15 residues in the CDR3. The germline CDR1 and CDR2 sequences are MGHRA and YSYEKL. V gave up 3 bases and J gave up 0 bases; unmatched junction bases: 4.

This clonotype was seen repeatedly, ten times or more. The chain links TRBV7-2 to TRBJ1-2; 8 bases agree with TRBD1. The J segment lost 0 bases and the V segment lost 5 bases, leaving 5 bases of the junction unmatched. The CDR3 runs to 15 residues. Germline V gene sequence: CDR1 SGHTA, CDR2 FQGNSA. CDR3 sequence (DNA): TGTGCCAGCAGCCGGACAGGGCGAGCTAACTATGGCTACACCTTC. It specifies CASSRTGRANYGYTF.

This clonotype was observed at least ten times. This chain links TRBV28 with TRBJ2-7; perhaps TRBD2 as D (6 bases). This CDR3 comprises 15 residues. With 3 bases removed from V and 2 bases from J, the gap between germline ends came to 14 bases. Germline CDR1 and CDR2: MDHEN and SYDVKM. In DNA form, the CDR3 reads TGTGCCAGCAGTTTTGGGGCGGGATGGGCCTACGAGCAGTACTTC. It translates to CASSFGAGWAYEQYF.

Ten or more counts support this clonotype. The V and J genes are TRBV15 and TRBJ2-5, with D perhaps matching TRBD1 or TRBD2 (5 bases each). This CDR3 has 15 amino acids. Looked up from germline, CDR1 is LNHNV and CDR2 is YYDKDF (reference sequence). V shed 4 bases and J shed 3 bases, with 15 bases lying between them. This chain's CDR3 is CATSNLAGAKETQYF. The CDR3 DNA sequence: TGTGCCACCAGCAACCTAGCCGGGGCAAAAGAGACCCAGTACTTC.

This clonotype was counted ten times or more. The chain couples TRBV30 to TRBJ2-5; TRBD1 matches 8 bases. J was trimmed by 5 bases and V by 3 bases; bases with no gene match: 11. The CDR3 extends over 15 amino acids. Germline loops: CDR1 GTSNPN, CDR2 SVGIG (reference sequence). CDR3 protein: CAWSKDGQGTETQYF. In DNA, the CDR3 is TGTGCCTGGAGCAAAGACGGACAGGGTACGGAGACCCAGTACTTC.

This clonotype was seen a handful of times. The CDR3 spells CASSEDSHSSYEQYF. CDR3 sequence (DNA): TGTGCCAGTAGTGAGGACTCACACTCCTCCTACGAGCAGTACTTC. The rearrangement uses TRBV19 and TRBJ2-7, with D possibly matching TRBD2 (5 bases). Trimming removed 5 bases at V and 0 bases at J, with 14 bases between. The CDR3 length is 15 residues. The germline gives CDR1 LNHDA, CDR2 SQIVND (reference sequence).

This clonotype was detected ten times or more. The chain couples TRBV24-1 to TRBJ2-2; D gene uncertain. Trimming stripped 9 bases from V and 9 bases from J, with 10 bases between. The germline CDR1 and CDR2 sequences are KGHDR and SFDVKD. This CDR3 contains 11 residues. The CDR3 protein is CATAFQRELFF. CDR3 nucleotides: TGTGCCACCGCCTTTCAACGGGAGCTGTTTTTT.

In this sample, this clonotype turned up many times. This rearrangement joins TRBV2 to TRBJ2-5; TRBD1 is a possible D gene (6 bases). V was clipped by 4 bases and J by 1 base, with 10 bases between them. There are 14 residues in the CDR3. Per germline, CDR1 SNHLY and CDR2 FYNNEI. This CDR3 is CASSGTAAQETQYF. CDR3 in DNA: TGTGCCAGCAGTGGGACAGCGGCCCAAGAGACCCAGTACTTC. Variable domain in full (rest from reference TRBV2 and TRBJ2-5): EPEVTQTPSHQVTQMGQEVILRCVPISNHLYFYWYRQILGQKVEFLVSFYNNEISEKSEIFDDQFSVERPDGSNFTLKIRSTKLEDSAMYFCASSGTAAQETQYFGPGTRLLVL.

This clonotype was counted many times. The V gene is TRBV7-9, the J gene TRBJ1-1; 8 bases fit TRBD1. This CDR3 region has 12 residues. In germline, CDR1 is SEHNR, CDR2 FQNEAQ (reference sequence). The trim removed 3 bases at V and 9 bases at J, leaving 3 bases unmatched. The DNA of the CDR3 is TGTGCCAGCAGCTTCGGACAGGGAAAAGCTTTCTTT. This sequence encodes CASSFGQGKAFF.

The V and J genes are TRBV28 and TRBJ1-1, with D perhaps matching TRBD1 (6 bases). The CDR3 contains 17 residues. Trimming took off 7 bases at V and 5 bases at J, with 26 bases between the two ends. CDR1 is MDHEN, CDR2 SYDVKM, per germline. The DNA of the CDR3 is TGTGCCAGCATCCGAGGGGGGTACGGCCAACCGTCGACTGAAGCTTTCTTT. This translates into CASIRGGYGQPSTEAFF.

This clonotype has just one count. V usage is TRBV20-1 and J usage is TRBJ2-3; D could derive from TRBD1 or TRBD2 (5 bases each). This CDR3 contains 13 residues. The germline gives CDR1 DFQATT, CDR2 SNEGSKA (reference sequence). Deletions cut 8 bases from V and 1 base from J, with 13 bases between. CDR3 sequence (DNA): TGCAGTTGCGAGGGCAGGGGCACAGATACGCAGTATTTT. As protein: CSCEGRGTDTQYF.

This clonotype was counted many times. This rearrangement joins TRBV28 to TRBJ1-4, with 9 bases matching TRBD1. CDR3 length: 15 amino acids. V was clipped by 4 bases and J by 11 bases; unmatched bases: 11. In germline, CDR1 is MDHEN, CDR2 SYDVKM. The CDR3 DNA sequence: TGTGCCAGCAGTTCCTACAGGGGGCGCGATTGGAAACTGTTTTTT. It encodes CASSSYRGRDWKLFF.

This clonotype appeared a few times. The genes are TRBV5-1 and TRBJ1-2; D might be TRBD1 (6 bases). Germline V gene lookup returns CDR1 SGHRS and CDR2 YFSETQ. Trimming took off 0 bases at V and 2 bases at J, with 14 bases between the two ends. This CDR3 comprises 16 residues. The CDR3 here is CASSLDGGSKNYGYTF. In DNA form, the CDR3 reads TGCGCCAGCAGCTTGGATGGGGGCAGCAAGAACTATGGCTACACCTTC.

This clonotype came up many times. The chain joins TRBV30 to TRBJ1-1; D not resolved. V was trimmed by 0 bases and J by 1 base, leaving 6 bases between them. CDR3 size: 13 residues. Germline V gives CDR1 GTSNPN, CDR2 SVGIG (reference sequence). The CDR3 DNA reads TGTGCCTGGAGTGTCCCCCCGAACACTGAAGCTTTCTTT. Translation: CAWSVPPNTEAFF.